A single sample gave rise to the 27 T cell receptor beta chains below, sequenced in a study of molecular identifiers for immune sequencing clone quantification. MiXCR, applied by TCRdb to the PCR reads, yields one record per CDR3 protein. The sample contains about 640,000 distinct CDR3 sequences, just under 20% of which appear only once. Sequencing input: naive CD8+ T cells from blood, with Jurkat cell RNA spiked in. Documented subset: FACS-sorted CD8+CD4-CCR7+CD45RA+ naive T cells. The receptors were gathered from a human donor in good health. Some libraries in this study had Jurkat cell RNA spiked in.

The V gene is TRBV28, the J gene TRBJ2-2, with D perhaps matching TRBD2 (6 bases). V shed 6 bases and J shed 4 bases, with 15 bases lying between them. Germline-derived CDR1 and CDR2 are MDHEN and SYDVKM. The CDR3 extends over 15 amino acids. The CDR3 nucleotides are TGTGCCAGCAGCATCATGGGGGGTGGCACCGGGGAGCTGTTTTTT. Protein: CASSIMGGGTGELFF.

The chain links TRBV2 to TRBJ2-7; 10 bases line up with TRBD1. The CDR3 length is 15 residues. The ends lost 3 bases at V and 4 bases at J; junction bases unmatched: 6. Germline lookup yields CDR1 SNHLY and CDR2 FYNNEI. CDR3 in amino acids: CASSEGGQGVYEQYF. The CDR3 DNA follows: TGTGCCAGCAGTGAGGGAGGACAGGGGGTATACGAGCAGTACTTC. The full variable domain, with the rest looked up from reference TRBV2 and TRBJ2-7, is EPEVTQTPSHQVTQMGQEVILRCVPISNHLYFYWYRQILGQKVEFLVSFYNNEISEKSEIFDDQFSVERPDGSNFTLKIRSTKLEDSAMYFCASSEGGQGVYEQYFGPGTRLTVT.

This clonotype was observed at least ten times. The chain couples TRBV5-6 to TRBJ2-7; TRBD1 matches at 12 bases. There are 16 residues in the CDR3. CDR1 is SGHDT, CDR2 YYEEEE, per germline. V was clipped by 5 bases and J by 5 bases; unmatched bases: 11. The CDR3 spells CASRIAPGQGADEQYF. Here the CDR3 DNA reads TGTGCCAGCAGGATTGCGCCGGGACAGGGGGCGGACGAGCAGTACTTC.

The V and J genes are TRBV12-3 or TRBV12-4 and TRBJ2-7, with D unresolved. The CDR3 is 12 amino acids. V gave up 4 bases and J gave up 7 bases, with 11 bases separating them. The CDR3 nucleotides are TGTGCCAGCAGTTCAAACCAGTTGGAGCAGTACTTC. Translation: CASSSNQLEQYF.

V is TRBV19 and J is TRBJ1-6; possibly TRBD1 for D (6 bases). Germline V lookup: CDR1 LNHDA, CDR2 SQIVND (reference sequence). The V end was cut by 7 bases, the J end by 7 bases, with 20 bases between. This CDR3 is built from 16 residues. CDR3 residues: CASIDRQDTLNSPLHF. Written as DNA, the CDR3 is TGTGCCAGTATCGACCGACAGGATACTCTGAATTCACCCCTCCACTTT. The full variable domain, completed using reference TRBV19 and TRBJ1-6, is DGGITQSPKYLFRKEGQNVTLSCEQNLNHDAMYWYRQDPGQGLRLIYYSQIVNDFQKGDIAEGYSVSREKKESFPLTVTSAQKNPTAFYLCASIDRQDTLNSPLHFGNGTRLTVT.

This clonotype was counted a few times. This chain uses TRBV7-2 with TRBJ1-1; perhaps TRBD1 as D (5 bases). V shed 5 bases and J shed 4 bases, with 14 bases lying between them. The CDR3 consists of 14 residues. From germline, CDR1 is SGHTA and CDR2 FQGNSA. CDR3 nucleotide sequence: TGTGCCAGCAGCCCAATGTCGGGGGGCACTGAAGCTTTCTTT. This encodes CASSPMSGGTEAFF.

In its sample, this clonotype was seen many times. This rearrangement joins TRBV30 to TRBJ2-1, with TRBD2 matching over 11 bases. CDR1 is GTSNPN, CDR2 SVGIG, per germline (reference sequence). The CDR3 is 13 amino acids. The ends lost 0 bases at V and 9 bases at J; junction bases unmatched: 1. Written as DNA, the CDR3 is TGTGCCTGGAGTGTACTAGCGGGAGTTGAGCAGTTCTTC. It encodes CAWSVLAGVEQFF.

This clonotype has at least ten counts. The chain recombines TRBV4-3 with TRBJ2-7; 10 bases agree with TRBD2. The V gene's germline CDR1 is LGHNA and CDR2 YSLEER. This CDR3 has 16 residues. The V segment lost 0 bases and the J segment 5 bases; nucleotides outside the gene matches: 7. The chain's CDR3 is CASSQDSRTSGHEQYF. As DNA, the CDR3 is TGCGCCAGCAGCCAAGATTCAAGGACTAGCGGCCACGAGCAGTACTTC.

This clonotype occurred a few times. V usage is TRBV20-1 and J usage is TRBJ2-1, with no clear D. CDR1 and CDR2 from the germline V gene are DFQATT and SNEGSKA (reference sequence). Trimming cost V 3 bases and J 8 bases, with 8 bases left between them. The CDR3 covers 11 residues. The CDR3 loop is CSASIVDEQFF. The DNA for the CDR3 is TGCAGTGCTAGCATTGTCGATGAGCAGTTCTTC.

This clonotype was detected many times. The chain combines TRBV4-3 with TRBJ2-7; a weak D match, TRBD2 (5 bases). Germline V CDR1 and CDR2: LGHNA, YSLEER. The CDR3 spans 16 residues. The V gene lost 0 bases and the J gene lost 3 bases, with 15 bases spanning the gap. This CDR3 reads CASSQDGPRGFYEQYF. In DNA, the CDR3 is TGCGCCAGCAGCCAAGATGGCCCCCGCGGGTTCTACGAGCAGTACTTC.

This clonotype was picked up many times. This CDR3 reads CAWRDSANYEQYF. The DNA of the CDR3 is TGTGCCTGGAGGGACAGCGCAAACTACGAGCAGTACTTC. The chain combines TRBV30 with TRBJ2-7; tentatively, D is TRBD1 (6 bases). The germline V gene has CDR1 GTSNPN and CDR2 SVGIG (reference sequence). V lost 3 bases and J lost 3, with 12 bases in between. The CDR3 length is 13 residues.

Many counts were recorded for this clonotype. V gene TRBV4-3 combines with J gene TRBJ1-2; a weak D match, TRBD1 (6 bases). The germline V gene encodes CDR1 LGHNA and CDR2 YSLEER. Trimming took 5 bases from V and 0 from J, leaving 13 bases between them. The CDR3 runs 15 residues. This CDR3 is CASSYEDSANYGYTF. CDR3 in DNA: TGCGCCAGCAGCTACGAGGACAGTGCTAACTATGGCTACACCTTC.

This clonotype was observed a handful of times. The CDR3 bases are TGTGCCAGCACCCCCCTCTCGAGTAGCGGGGCCCCCTACGAGCAGTACTTC. Translating gives CASTPLSSSGAPYEQYF. The genes are TRBV7-6 and TRBJ2-7; 8 nucleotides match TRBD2. The CDR3 is made up of 17 amino acids. With 7 bases clipped from V and 2 bases from J, the junction kept 16 bases outside the gene matches. Per germline, CDR1 SGHVS and CDR2 FNYEAQ.

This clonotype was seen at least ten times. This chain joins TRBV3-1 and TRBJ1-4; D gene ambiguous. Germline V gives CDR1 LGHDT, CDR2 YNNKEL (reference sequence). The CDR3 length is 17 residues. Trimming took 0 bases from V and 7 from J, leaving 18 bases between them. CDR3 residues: CASSQEDKALLGEKLFF. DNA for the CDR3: TGTGCCAGCAGCCAAGAAGATAAGGCCCTCTTAGGTGAAAAACTGTTTTTT. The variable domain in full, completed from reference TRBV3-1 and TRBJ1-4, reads DTAVSQTPKYLVTQMGNDKSIKCEQNLGHDTMYWYKQDSKKFLKIMFSYNNKELIINETVPNRFSPKSPDKAHLNLHINSLELGDSAVYFCASSQEDKALLGEKLFFGSGTQLSVL.

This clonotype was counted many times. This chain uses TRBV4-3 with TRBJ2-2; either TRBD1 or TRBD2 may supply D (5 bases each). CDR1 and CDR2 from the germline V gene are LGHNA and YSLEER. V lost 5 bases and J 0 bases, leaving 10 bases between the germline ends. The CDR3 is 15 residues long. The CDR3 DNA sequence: TGCGCCAGCAGCTACGGGACGGCGAACACCGGGGAGCTGTTTTTT. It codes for CASSYGTANTGELFF.

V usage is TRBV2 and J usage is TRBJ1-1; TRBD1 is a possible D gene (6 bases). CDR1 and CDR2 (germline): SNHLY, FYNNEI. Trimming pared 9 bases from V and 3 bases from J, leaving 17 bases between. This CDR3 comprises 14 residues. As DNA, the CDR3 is TGTGCCAGTCTTAAGCAGGGGAAGGACACTGAAGCTTTCTTT. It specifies CASLKQGKDTEAFF.

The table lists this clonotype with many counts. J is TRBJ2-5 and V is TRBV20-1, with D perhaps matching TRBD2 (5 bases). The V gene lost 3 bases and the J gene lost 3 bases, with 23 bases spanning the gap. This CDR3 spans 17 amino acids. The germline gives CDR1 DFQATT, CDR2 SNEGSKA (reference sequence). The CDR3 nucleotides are TGCAGTGCTAGGGATTTCGCCGGACTCCATGGGGAAGAGACCCAGTACTTC. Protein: CSARDFAGLHGEETQYF.

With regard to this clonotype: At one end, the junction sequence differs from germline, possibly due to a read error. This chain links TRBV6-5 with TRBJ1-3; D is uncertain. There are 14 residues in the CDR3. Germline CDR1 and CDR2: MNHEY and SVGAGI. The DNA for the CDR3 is TGTGCCAGCAGTTACTCCGGTTATGGAAACACCACATATTTT. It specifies CASSYSGYGNTTYF.

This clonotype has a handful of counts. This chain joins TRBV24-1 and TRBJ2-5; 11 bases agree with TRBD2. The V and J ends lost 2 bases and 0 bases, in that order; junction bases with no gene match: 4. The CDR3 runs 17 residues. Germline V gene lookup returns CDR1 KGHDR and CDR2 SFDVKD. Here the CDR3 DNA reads TGTGCCACCAGTGATTCACTAGCGGGAGTTGACCAAGAGACCCAGTACTTC. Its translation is CATSDSLAGVDQETQYF.

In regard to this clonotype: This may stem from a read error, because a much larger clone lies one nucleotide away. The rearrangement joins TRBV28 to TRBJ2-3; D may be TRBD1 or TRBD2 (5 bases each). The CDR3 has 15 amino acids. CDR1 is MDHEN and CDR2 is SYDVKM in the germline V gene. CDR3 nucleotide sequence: TGTGCCAGCAGTTTACGGCTAGCAGCCACAGGTACGCAGTATTTT. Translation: CASSLRLAATGTQYF.

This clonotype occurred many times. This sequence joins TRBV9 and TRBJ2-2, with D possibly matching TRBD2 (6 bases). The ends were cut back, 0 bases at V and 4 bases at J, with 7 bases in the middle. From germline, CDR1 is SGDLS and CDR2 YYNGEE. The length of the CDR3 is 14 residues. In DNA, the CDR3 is TGTGCCAGCAGCGTAGGGGGGGTCACCGGGGAGCTGTTTTTT. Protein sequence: CASSVGGVTGELFF.

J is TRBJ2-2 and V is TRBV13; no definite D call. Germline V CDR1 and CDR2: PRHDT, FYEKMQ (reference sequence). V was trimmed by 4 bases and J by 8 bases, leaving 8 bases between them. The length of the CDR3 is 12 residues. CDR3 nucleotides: TGTGCCAGCAGCTCCGGGCGGGGGGAGCTGTTTTTT. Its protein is CASSSGRGELFF. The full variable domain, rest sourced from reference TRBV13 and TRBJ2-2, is AAGVIQSPRHLIKEKRETATLKCYPIPRHDTVYWYQQGPGQDPQFLISFYEKMQSDKGSIPDRFSAQQFSDYHSELNMSSLELGDSALYFCASSSGRGELFFGEGSRLTVL.

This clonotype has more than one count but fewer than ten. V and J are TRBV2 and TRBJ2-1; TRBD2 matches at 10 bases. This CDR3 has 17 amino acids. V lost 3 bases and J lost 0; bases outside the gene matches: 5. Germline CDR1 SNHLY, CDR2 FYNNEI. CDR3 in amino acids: CASSDGLAGASYNEQFF. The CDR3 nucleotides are TGTGCCAGCAGTGATGGGCTAGCGGGGGCCTCCTACAATGAGCAGTTCTTC.

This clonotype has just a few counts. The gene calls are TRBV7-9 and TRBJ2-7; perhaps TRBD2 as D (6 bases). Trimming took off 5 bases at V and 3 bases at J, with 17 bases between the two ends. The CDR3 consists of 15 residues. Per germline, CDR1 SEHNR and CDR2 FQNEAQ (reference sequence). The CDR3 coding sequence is TGTGCCAGCAGCCCAGGCGGGGTGGCATTCTACGAGCAGTACTTC. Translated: CASSPGGVAFYEQYF. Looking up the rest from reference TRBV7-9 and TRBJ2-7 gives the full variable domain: DTGVSQNPRHKITKRGQNVTFRCDPISEHNRLYWYRQTLGQGPEFLTYFQNEAQLEKSRLLSDRFSAERPKGSFSTLEIQRTEQGDSAMYLCASSPGGVAFYEQYFGPGTRLTVT.

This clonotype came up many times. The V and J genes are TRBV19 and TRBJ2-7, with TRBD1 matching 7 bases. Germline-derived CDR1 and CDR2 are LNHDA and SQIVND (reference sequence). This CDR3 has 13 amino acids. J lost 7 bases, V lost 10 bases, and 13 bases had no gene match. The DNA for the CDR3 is TGTGCCACCCAGGGACAGACCGCCGGTGAGCAGTACTTC. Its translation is CATQGQTAGEQYF.

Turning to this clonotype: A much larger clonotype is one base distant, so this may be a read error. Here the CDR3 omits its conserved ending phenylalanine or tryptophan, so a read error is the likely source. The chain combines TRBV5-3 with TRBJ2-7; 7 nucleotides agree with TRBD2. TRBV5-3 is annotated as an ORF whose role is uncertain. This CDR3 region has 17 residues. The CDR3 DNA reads TGTGCCAGCAGCTTATGGGAACCGGGACTACACATCTACGAGCAGTACCTC. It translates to CASSLWEPGLHIYEQYL.

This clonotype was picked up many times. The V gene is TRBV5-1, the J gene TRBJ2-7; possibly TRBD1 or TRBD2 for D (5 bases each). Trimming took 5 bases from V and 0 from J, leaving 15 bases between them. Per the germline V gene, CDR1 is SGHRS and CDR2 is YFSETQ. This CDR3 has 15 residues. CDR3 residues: CASRLRDGSSYEQYF. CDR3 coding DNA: TGCGCCAGCAGACTCCGGGACGGAAGCTCCTACGAGCAGTACTTC. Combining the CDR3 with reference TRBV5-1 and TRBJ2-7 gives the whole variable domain KAGVTQTPRYLIKTRGQQVTLSCSPISGHRSVSWYQQTPGQGLQFLFEYFSETQRNKGNFPGRFSGRQFSNSRSEMNVSTLELGDSALYLCASRLRDGSSYEQYFGPGTRLTVT.